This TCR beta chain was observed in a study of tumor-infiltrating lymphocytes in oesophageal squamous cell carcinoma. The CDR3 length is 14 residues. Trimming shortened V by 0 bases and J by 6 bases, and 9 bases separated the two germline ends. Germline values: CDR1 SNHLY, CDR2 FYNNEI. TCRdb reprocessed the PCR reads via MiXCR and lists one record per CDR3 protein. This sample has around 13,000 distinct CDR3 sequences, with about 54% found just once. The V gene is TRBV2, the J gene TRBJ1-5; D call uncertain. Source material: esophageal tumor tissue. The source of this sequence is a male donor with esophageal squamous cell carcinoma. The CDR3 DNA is TGTGCCAGCAGTGAAGCCGGCCAGCCTCAGCCCCAGCATTTT. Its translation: CASSEAGQPQPQHF. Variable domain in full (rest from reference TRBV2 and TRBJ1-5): EPEVTQTPSHQVTQMGQEVILRCVPISNHLYFYWYRQILGQKVEFLVSFYNNEISEKSEIFDDQFSVERPDGSNFTLKIRSTKLEDSAMYFCASSEAGQPQPQHFGDGTRLSIL.